These T cell receptor beta chains were read from a single sample in a study of glioma-infiltrating T cells after dendritic cell vaccination. Assay used: immunoSEQ multiplex PCR; TCRdb lists only in-frame clones, some missing. This sample has approximately 84,000 clones, with around 86% found just once. This sample comprised blood, obtained before dendritic cell vaccination. Every receptor here comes from a human donor with glioblastoma. The CDR3 runs from the conserved cysteine through the conserved F or W. A D gene is named only where the DNA matches it firmly. Expanded clones get a size class; other rows say once, few or many, or leave the size out.

CDR3 length	J gene	D gene	V gene	clone size	CDR3 protein	CDR3 DNA
11	TRBJ2-7	NA	TRBV7-2	few	CASTLRDEQYF	TGTGCCAGCACCCTCAGGGACGAGCAGTACTTC
17	TRBJ2-7	TRBD2	TRBV5-4	NA	CASSSQILAGGLHEQYF	TGTGCCAGCAGCTCTCAAATTCTAGCGGGGGGGCTCCACGAGCAGTACTTC
17	TRBJ2-7	NA	TRBV7-9	NA	CASRPLWGSDDSYEQYF	TGTGCCAGCAGACCCCTTTGGGGCTCAGACGACTCCTACGAGCAGTACTTC
15	TRBJ2-1	TRBD2	TRBV6-5	NA	CASSPGLAGDNEQFF	TGTGCCAGCAGTCCGGGACTAGCGGGAGACAATGAGCAGTTCTTC
13	TRBJ2-6	NA	TRBV7-9	NA	CASVVSGANVLTF	TGTGCCAGCGTCGTCTCTGGGGCCAACGTCCTGACTTTC
17	TRBJ1-5	NA	TRBV2	NA	CASRVDSRPYSNQPQHF	TGTGCCAGCAGGGTGGACAGCCGGCCGTATAGCAATCAGCCCCAGCATTTT
11	TRBJ1-1	NA	TRBV27	NA	CARPENTEAFF	TGTGCCAGGCCAGAGAACACTGAAGCTTTCTTT
13	TRBJ2-5	NA	TRBV7-9	NA	CASSSGIQETQYF	TGTGCCAGCAGCTCCGGGATTCAAGAGACCCAGTACTTC
14	TRBJ2-3	NA	TRBV28	NA	CASRRRDTPDTQYF	TGTGCCAGCAGGCGCCGGGACACCCCAGATACGCAGTATTTT
12	TRBJ1-1	TRBD1	TRBV18	NA	CASSRQGAEAFF	TGTGCCAGCTCACGACAGGGGGCTGAAGCTTTCTTT
15	TRBJ1-5	NA	TRBV2	NA	CASSEGGGYGQPQHF	TGTGCCAGCAGTGAGGGGGGGGGCTACGGTCAGCCCCAGCATTTT
16	TRBJ2-1	TRBD2	TRBV5-1	NA	CASSLASGGHYNEQFF	TGCGCCAGCAGCTTGGCTAGCGGGGGCCACTACAATGAGCAGTTCTTC
16	TRBJ1-2	NA	TRBV21-1	NA	CATKLDPKEQGGGYTF	TGTGCCACCAAACTAGACCCGAAGGAACAGGGTGGCGGCTACACCTTC
17	TRBJ1-6	TRBD1	TRBV5-6	few	CASSLVGQVGFNSPLHF	TGTGCCAGCAGCTTGGTCGGACAGGTTGGATTTAATTCACCCCTCCACTTT
15	TRBJ1-2	NA	TRBV6-6	few	CASNGVAGLDYGYTF	TGTGCCAGCAATGGGGTAGCAGGGTTAGACTATGGCTACACCTTC
19	TRBJ2-5	TRBD2	TRBV5-1	once	CASSQIPTTSGRHQETQYF	TGCGCCAGCAGCCAAATCCCGACGACTAGCGGGAGGCACCAAGAGACCCAGTACTTC
16	TRBJ1-1	NA	TRBV5-1	once	CASRIDRSRSNTEAFF	TGCGCCAGCAGAATCGACAGGTCGAGATCTAACACTGAAGCTTTCTTT
13	TRBJ2-5	NA	TRBV9	NA	CASSVGGRETQYF	TGTGCCAGCAGCGTAGGGGGGCGAGAGACCCAGTACTTC
17	TRBJ2-4	TRBD1	TRBV28	NA	CASSLSGQGLAKNIQYF	TGTGCCAGCAGTTTATCTGGACAGGGGTTAGCCAAAAACATTCAGTACTTC
16	TRBJ2-2	TRBD1	TRBV6-6	NA	CASIYEGASNTGELFF	TGTGCCAGCATTTACGAGGGGGCGTCGAACACCGGGGAGCTGTTTTTT
17	TRBJ2-3	NA	TRBV4-1	NA	CASSQDGGSQPWDTQYF	TGCGCCAGCAGCCAAGATGGCGGGTCCCAACCCTGGGATACGCAGTATTTT
17	TRBJ2-2	TRBD2	TRBV5-1	NA	CASSQNPSGRSAGELFF	TGCGCCAGCAGCCAAAACCCTAGCGGGAGAAGCGCCGGGGAGCTGTTTTTT
16	TRBJ2-7	TRBD1	TRBV5-1	NA	CASSPEGQGFIYEQYF	TGCGCCAGCAGCCCCGAGGGACAGGGATTTATCTACGAGCAGTACTTC
15	TRBJ2-2	TRBD2	TRBV7-3	once	CASSFGGGPQRELFF	TGTGCCAGCAGCTTCGGCGGGGGGCCACAAAGGGAGCTGTTTTTT
13	TRBJ2-7	NA	TRBV7-6	NA	CASSFSHSYEQYF	TGTGCCAGCAGCTTTAGCCACTCCTACGAGCAGTACTTC
15	TRBJ2-3	NA	TRBV9	NA	CASSASSTVTDTQYF	TGTGCCAGCAGCGCGTCCTCGACAGTCACAGATACGCAGTATTTT
16	TRBJ2-2	NA	TRBV5-6	NA	CASSLDRVLVTGELFF	TGTGCCAGCAGCTTGGATCGGGTTTTGGTCACCGGGGAGCTGTTTTTT
15	TRBJ1-2	TRBD1	TRBV5-1	NA	CASSSGTGGDYGYTF	TGCGCCAGCAGCTCCGGGACAGGGGGAGACTATGGCTACACCTTC
19	TRBJ2-2	NA	TRBV19	NA	CASSIDPPRWRGNTGELFF	TGTGCCAGTAGCATAGACCCTCCACGTTGGCGGGGAAACACCGGGGAGCTGTTTTTT
11	TRBJ1-1	NA	TRBV6-1	NA	CASISGAEAFF	TGTGCCAGCATATCGGGGGCTGAAGCTTTCTTT
14	TRBJ2-3	NA	TRBV6-4	NA	CASSAGSRADTQYF	TGTGCCAGCAGTGCGGGGAGTCGAGCGGATACGCAGTATTTT
17	TRBJ2-2	TRBD2	TRBV2	NA	CASSEALIAGNTGELFF	TGTGCCAGCAGTGAAGCGCTAATAGCGGGGAACACCGGGGAGCTGTTTTTT
20	TRBJ1-5	TRBD1	TRBV15	NA	CATSRKRRWDRGRGNQPQHF	TGTGCCACCAGCAGAAAGAGACGCTGGGACAGGGGGCGCGGGAATCAGCCCCAGCATTTT
15	TRBJ2-1	TRBD2	TRBV5-1	NA	CASSQGLAVYNEQFF	TGCGCCAGCAGCCAAGGACTAGCGGTCTACAATGAGCAGTTCTTC
15	TRBJ1-5	NA	TRBV19	few	CASSLGRGGNQPQHF	TGTGCCAGTAGTCTGGGCAGGGGTGGCAATCAGCCCCAGCATTTT
13	TRBJ2-5	NA	TRBV15	NA	CATSRDTTETQYF	TGTGCCACCAGCAGGGACACTACGGAGACCCAGTACTTC
13	TRBJ2-7	TRBD1	TRBV6-5	NA	CASSGTGRYEQYF	TGTGCCAGCAGTGGGACAGGGAGGTACGAGCAGTACTTC
14	TRBJ1-5	NA	TRBV4-1	few	CASSQLTFQQPQHF	TGCGCCAGCAGCCAACTGACATTCCAACAGCCCCAGCATTTT
16	TRBJ2-7	TRBD1	TRBV2	NA	CASTSTTGADSYEQYF	TGTGCCAGCACCTCCACGACAGGGGCCGACTCCTACGAGCAGTACTTC
14	TRBJ2-1	NA	TRBV30	NA	CAWSREGASHEQFF	TGTGCCTGGAGTCGAGAGGGAGCGTCCCATGAGCAGTTCTTC